The 12 T cell receptor beta chains below all came from one sample that was sequenced in a study of early T cells in non-severe SARS-CoV-2 infection. TCRdb analysed the 5' RACE reads with MiXCR anew, one entry per CDR3 protein. The sample contains roughly 51,000 distinct CDR3 sequences, roughly 7.6% of which appear only once. The sample here was whole blood, taken at baseline. These receptors were obtained from an adult who was a healthcare worker with PCR-confirmed SARS-CoV-2 infection or an uninfected control (not recorded which).

This clonotype was observed at least ten times. The chain uses TRBV19 and TRBJ1-2; D gene unclear. The CDR3 loop spans 13 amino acids. The V and J ends lost 7 bases and 5 bases respectively, with 14 bases between them. Germline CDR1 and CDR2: LNHDA and SQIVND (reference sequence). In DNA, the CDR3 is TGTGCCAGTACAGTCTCGGACCCGTATGGCTACACCTTC. Protein sequence: CASTVSDPYGYTF.

This clonotype has a count of ten or more. The chain links TRBV20-1 to TRBJ2-7, with D perhaps matching TRBD2 (6 bases). The germline V and J ends were trimmed by 4 bases and 1 base, with 20 bases remaining between them. The germline gives CDR1 DFQATT, CDR2 SNEGSKA (reference sequence). There are 16 residues in the CDR3. The CDR3 DNA sequence: TGCAGTGCTACTGACCTTGAGCGGGCGAATTCCTACGAGCAGTACTTC. Translated: CSATDLERANSYEQYF.

This chain uses TRBV6-5 with TRBJ2-1; 13 bases are a match to TRBD2. Germline-derived CDR1 and CDR2 are MNHEY and SVGAGI. This CDR3 comprises 16 residues. V was pared by 0 bases and J by 11 bases, with 7 bases of the junction left unmatched. The CDR3 bases are TGTGCCAGCAGTTACTCTCCCGGGACTAGCGGGATAAAGCAGTTCTTC. Protein product: CASSYSPGTSGIKQFF.

The rearrangement joins TRBV11-2 to TRBJ2-1; tentative D call: TRBD1 (6 bases). The length of the CDR3 is 13 residues. The V end lost 6 bases, the J end lost 13 bases, and 19 bases lay between the germline ends. The germline CDR1 and CDR2 sequences are SGHAT and FQNNGV. The DNA of the CDR3 is TGTGCCAGCAGGACGATAGGGGGACCCAACCAGTTCTTC. Protein sequence: CASRTIGGPNQFF.

The genes are TRBV5-6 and TRBJ2-7; tentatively, D is TRBD2 (5 bases). The CDR3 runs to 15 residues. Trimming took off 4 bases at V and 0 bases at J, with 14 bases between the two ends. Germline CDR1 SGHDT, CDR2 YYEEEE. The DNA for the CDR3 is TGTGCCAGCAGCGAGGGCGGAACCAACTCCTACGAGCAGTACTTC. Its protein product is CASSEGGTNSYEQYF.

The J gene is TRBJ2-3, the V gene TRBV6-1; 9 nucleotides agree with TRBD2. CDR1 and CDR2 from the germline V gene are MNHNS and SASEGT. The CDR3 has 15 amino acids. With V trimmed by 2 bases and J by 5 bases, 5 bases remained unmatched. The DNA of the CDR3 is TGTGCCAGCAGTGAACTAGCGGGATCAGGAGATACGCAGTATTTT. Translating gives CASSELAGSGDTQYF.

The CDR3 is CAISGRPSYEQYF. In DNA, the CDR3 is TGTGCCATCAGTGGACGGCCTTCCTACGAGCAGTACTTC. The rearrangement uses TRBV10-3 and TRBJ2-7; D is undetermined. This CDR3 is 13 amino acids long. The V gene's germline CDR1 is ENHRY and CDR2 SYGVKD. V was cut by 4 bases and J by 1 base, with 8 bases left in between.

J is TRBJ2-3 and V is TRBV20-1; TRBD2 aligns across 11 bases. The CDR3 runs to 13 residues. Germline CDR1 reads DFQATT; CDR2 reads SNEGSKA (reference sequence). The CDR3 sequence: CSTGLAVTDTQYF. Here the CDR3 DNA reads TGCAGCACGGGACTAGCGGTCACAGATACGCAGTATTTT.

The rearrangement uses TRBV7-8 and TRBJ2-5, with 11 bases aligning to TRBD1. This CDR3 comprises 16 residues. The germline V gene has CDR1 SGHVS and CDR2 FQNEAQ. The ends lost 5 bases at V and 4 bases at J; junction bases unmatched: 9. The CDR3: CASSTTRDRGTETQYF. As DNA, the CDR3 is TGTGCCAGCAGCACAACCCGGGACAGGGGGACAGAGACCCAGTACTTC.

This clonotype was seen repeatedly, ten times or more. This chain connects TRBV6-5 to TRBJ2-1, with D unresolved. The germline gives CDR1 MNHEY, CDR2 SVGAGI. This CDR3 contains 14 residues. V gave up 4 bases and J gave up 0 bases, with 7 bases separating them. The CDR3 loop reads CASSSAYSYNEQFF. The CDR3 DNA is TGTGCCAGCAGTTCCGCATACTCCTACAATGAGCAGTTCTTC.

This clonotype was seen repeatedly, ten times or more. The chain carries TRBV27 and TRBJ2-6; 8 bases agree with TRBD1. The CDR3 covers 15 residues. The V gene's germline CDR1 is MNHEY and CDR2 SMNVEV (reference sequence). Trimming took 5 bases from V and 4 from J; bases not matched to a gene: 4. The CDR3 DNA is TGTGCCAGCAGTCAGGGGGCGACCGGGGCCAACGTCCTGACTTTC. This translates into CASSQGATGANVLTF.

In this sample, this clonotype turned up many times. The chain combines TRBV20-1 with TRBJ2-3, with D perhaps matching TRBD2 (6 bases). The ends were cut back, 6 bases at V and 0 bases at J, with 10 bases in the middle. From germline, CDR1 is DFQATT and CDR2 SNEGSKA (reference sequence). The CDR3 is 13 amino acids. The DNA for the CDR3 is TGCAGTGCCAACCGGGGGAGCACAGATACGCAGTATTTT. Protein sequence: CSANRGSTDTQYF.